This T cell receptor beta chain was identified during a study of immune evolution from preneoplasia to lung adenocarcinoma. Turning to this clone: Its antigen is not identified.

The table came from immunoSEQ multiplex PCR; TCRdb's copy has only in-frame clones and leaves some out. Of approximately 5,400 clones in the sample, about three quarters are singletons; the top ten hold roughly 6.4%. Nucleic acids came from premalignant or tumor cells enriched by macro-dissection. General study results and limits: Normal lung had the highest top T cell clone frequencies.

The CDR3 has 14 amino acids. V lost 8 bases to trimming and J lost 0 bases, with 11 bases between them. Germline V gene data show CDR1 as LNHNV and CDR2 as YYDKDF (reference sequence). The chain employs TRBV15 and TRBJ2-1; D may match TRBD1 or TRBD2 (5 bases each). This receptor was identified in a person between 60 and 80 years old with lung adenocarcinoma. Sequences were obtained from FFPE lung adenocarcinoma in situ tissue. CDR3 amino acids: CATRGRDSYNEQFF. Here the CDR3 DNA reads TGTGCCACCCGGGGCAGGGACTCCTACAATGAGCAGTTCTTC.